This T cell receptor beta chain was documented in a study of T cell repertoires in cytomegalovirus infection. Background on the study: CMV epitopes, recently identified HLA-C-restricted and well-studied HLA-B-restricted, were used. Based on public TCR beta signatures, there were indications of CMV infection and of a matching HLA type.

To note about this clonotype: Its antigen remains unknown.

TCRdb processed the reads anew with MiXCR; each CDR3 protein has one entry. The sample includes fewer than 650,000 distinct CDR3 sequences, 40% of them seen just once. This clonotype was obtained from a human donor in good health (CMV status not recorded). Some clones in this sample may be carry-over from other donors' samples. The sample in question was cultured PBMCs, obtained from culture after CMV antigen stimulation.

This CDR3 is CATSARAAGNQPQHF. CDR3 nucleotide sequence: TGTGCCACCTCCGCGAGGGCCGCTGGCAATCAGCCCCAGCATTTT. The chain recombines TRBV10-3 with TRBJ1-5, with D uncertain. Germline V gives CDR1 ENHRY, CDR2 SYGVKD. CDR3 length equals 15 residues. V shed 10 bases and J shed 2 bases, with 18 bases lying between them.